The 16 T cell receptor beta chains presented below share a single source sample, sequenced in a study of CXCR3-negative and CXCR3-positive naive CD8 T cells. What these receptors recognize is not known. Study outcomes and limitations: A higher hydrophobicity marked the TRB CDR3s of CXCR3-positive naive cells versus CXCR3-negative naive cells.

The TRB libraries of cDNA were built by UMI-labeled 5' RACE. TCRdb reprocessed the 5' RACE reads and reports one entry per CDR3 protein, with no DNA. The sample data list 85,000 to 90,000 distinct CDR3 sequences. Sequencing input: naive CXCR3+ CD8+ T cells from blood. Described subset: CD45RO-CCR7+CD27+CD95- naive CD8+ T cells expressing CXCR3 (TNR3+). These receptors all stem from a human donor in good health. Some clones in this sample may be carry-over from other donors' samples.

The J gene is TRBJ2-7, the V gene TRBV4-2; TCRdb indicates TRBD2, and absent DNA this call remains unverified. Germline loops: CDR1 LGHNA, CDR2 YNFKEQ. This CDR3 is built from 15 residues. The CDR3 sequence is CASSRERGEPYEQYF.

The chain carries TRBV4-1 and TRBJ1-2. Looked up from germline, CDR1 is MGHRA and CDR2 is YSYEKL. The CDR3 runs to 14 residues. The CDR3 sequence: CASSQELSLSGYTF.

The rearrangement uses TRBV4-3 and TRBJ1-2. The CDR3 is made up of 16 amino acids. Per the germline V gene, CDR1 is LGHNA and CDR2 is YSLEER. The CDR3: CASSQDRLQFNYGYTF.

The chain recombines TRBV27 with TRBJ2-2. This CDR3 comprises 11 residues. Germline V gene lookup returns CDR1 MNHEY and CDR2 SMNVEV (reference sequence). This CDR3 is CASSRAGELFF.

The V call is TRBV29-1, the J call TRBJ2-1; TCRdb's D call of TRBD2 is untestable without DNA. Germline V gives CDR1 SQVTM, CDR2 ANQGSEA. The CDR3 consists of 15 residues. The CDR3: CSVDPPGISYNEQFF.

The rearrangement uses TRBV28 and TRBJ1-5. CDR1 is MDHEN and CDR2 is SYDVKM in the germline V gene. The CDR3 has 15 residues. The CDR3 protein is CASSFTPRASQPQHF.

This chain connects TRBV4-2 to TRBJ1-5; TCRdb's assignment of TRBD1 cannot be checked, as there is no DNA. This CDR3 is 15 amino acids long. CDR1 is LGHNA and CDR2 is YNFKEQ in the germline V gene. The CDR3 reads CASSQDTGLGQPQHF.

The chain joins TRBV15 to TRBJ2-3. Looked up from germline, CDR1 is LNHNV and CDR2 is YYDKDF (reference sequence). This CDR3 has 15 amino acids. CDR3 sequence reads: CATSREPPYFDTQYF.

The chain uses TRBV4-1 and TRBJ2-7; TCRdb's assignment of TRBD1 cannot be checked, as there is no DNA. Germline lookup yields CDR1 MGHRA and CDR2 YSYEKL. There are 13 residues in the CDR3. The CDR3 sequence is CASSQQPGYEQYF.

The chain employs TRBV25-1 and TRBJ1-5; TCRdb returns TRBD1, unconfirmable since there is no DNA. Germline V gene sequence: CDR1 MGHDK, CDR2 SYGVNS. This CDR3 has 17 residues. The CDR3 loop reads CASLNDPRSGGGQPQHF.

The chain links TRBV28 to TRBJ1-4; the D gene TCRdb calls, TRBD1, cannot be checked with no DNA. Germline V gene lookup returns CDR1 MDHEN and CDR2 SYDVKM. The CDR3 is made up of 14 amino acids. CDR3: CASSMGQINEKLFF.

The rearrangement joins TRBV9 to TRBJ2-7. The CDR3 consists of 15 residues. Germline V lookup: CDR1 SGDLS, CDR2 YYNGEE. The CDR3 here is CASSVSDASSYEQYF.

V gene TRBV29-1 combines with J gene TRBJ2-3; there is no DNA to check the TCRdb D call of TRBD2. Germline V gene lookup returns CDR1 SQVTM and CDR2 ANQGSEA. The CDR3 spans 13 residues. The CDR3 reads CSVSSGTTDTQYF.

This CDR3 reads CASRQTNPYGYTF. J is TRBJ1-2 and V is TRBV12-3 or TRBV12-4. The CDR3 totals 13 residues.

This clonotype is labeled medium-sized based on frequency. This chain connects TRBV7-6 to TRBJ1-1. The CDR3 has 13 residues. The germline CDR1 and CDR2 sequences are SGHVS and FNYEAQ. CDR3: CASSLEVNTEAFF.

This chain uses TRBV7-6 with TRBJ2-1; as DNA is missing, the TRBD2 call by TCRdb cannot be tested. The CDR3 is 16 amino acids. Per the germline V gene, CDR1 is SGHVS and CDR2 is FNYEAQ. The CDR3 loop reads CASSLNSGGTYNEQFF.